One sample yielded the 22 T cell receptor beta chains listed below, sequenced in a study of post-analysis software for immune sequencing data. Study conclusions and caveats: Compared with controls, patients had more of about 5 TRBV segments, including TRBV5-6, TRBV5-1 and TRBV20-1.

cDNA libraries of TCR beta carried unique molecular identifiers. TCRdb analysed the PCR reads with MiXCR anew, one entry per CDR3 protein. Of some 500,000 distinct CDR3 sequences listed, under 55% are singletons. These receptors' targets are unknown. The sequenced material came from blood. The receptors stem from a girl between 5 and 17 years old with multiple sclerosis.

The V and J genes are TRBV7-3 and TRBJ2-2; 11 nucleotides align to TRBD2. Germline CDR1 reads SGHTA; CDR2 reads FQGTGA. The CDR3 loop spans 15 amino acids. V lost 4 bases and J lost 3; bases outside the gene matches: 1. The CDR3 DNA reads as TGTGCCAGCAGCTATAGCGGGGGGGACACCGGGGAGCTGTTTTTT. Protein: CASSYSGGDTGELFF.

The chain combines TRBV10-3 with TRBJ1-2; D ambiguous. The CDR3 is 15 residues long. Germline V gives CDR1 ENHRY, CDR2 SYGVKD. The V gene lost 3 bases and the J gene lost 3 bases, with 14 bases spanning the gap. The CDR3 loop is CAISESSGIDYGYTF. As DNA, the CDR3 is TGTGCCATCAGTGAATCGTCCGGGATAGACTATGGCTACACCTTC.

This clonotype was recorded a few times. The CDR3 DNA is TGCAGCGTCTACGGGACTAGCGGGACCACCTACGAGCAGTACTTC. This codes for CSVYGTSGTTYEQYF. This chain uses TRBV29-1 with TRBJ2-7; 13 nucleotides match TRBD2. V was pared by 6 bases and J by 2 bases, with 7 bases of the junction left unmatched. The V gene's germline CDR1 is SQVTM and CDR2 ANQGSEA. The CDR3 extends over 15 amino acids.

The chain uses TRBV13 and TRBJ2-5; 9 bases fit TRBD2. Per germline, CDR1 PRHDT and CDR2 FYEKMQ (reference sequence). Germline trimming cut 5 bases from V and 11 bases from J; bases unmatched to any gene: 15. The CDR3 runs 15 residues. The CDR3 coding sequence is TGTGCCAGCAGCCCTTCCGGTAGCGGGAGTGGTAAGCAGTACTTC. Its translation is CASSPSGSGSGKQYF.

This chain links TRBV2 with TRBJ1-1; D ambiguous. Trimming removed 4 bases at V and 5 bases at J, with 11 bases between. This CDR3 has 13 amino acids. Germline CDR1 SNHLY, CDR2 FYNNEI. The CDR3 region has the DNA TGTGCCAGCAGTGTCACACCCCGGACTGAAGCTTTCTTT. Translating it yields CASSVTPRTEAFF.

The table lists this clonotype with a few counts. The chain employs TRBV6-5 and TRBJ2-3; D possibly corresponds to TRBD1 (5 bases). This CDR3 is built from 16 residues. Trimming took off 5 bases at V and 0 bases at J, with 15 bases between the two ends. The germline V gene encodes CDR1 MNHEY and CDR2 SVGAGI. The CDR3 region has the DNA TGTGCCAGCAGTCCGCTCGACAAGGGGAGCACAGATACGCAGTATTTT. This encodes CASSPLDKGSTDTQYF.

The table lists this clonotype with a count of one. J is TRBJ1-2 and V is TRBV20-1, with no clear D. This CDR3 spans 12 amino acids. The V end lost 1 base, the J end lost 7 bases, and 10 bases lay between the germline ends. CDR1 is DFQATT, CDR2 SNEGSKA, per germline (reference sequence). The CDR3 nucleotides read TGCAGTGCTAGAGTTGTGGGTTTTGGCTACACCTTC. Amino acid sequence: CSARVVGFGYTF.

This chain joins TRBV5-1 and TRBJ1-2; D is uncertain. The V end lost 0 bases, the J end lost 4 bases, and 10 bases lay between the germline ends. This CDR3 has 14 residues. Germline V gives CDR1 SGHRS, CDR2 YFSETQ. In nucleotides, the CDR3 is TGCGCCAGCAGCTTGGATGGCACCCTCTATGGCTACACCTTC. It encodes CASSLDGTLYGYTF.

This chain joins TRBV4-1 and TRBJ1-1, with D maybe TRBD1 (5 bases). CDR1 MGHRA and CDR2 YSYEKL come from the germline V gene. The V and J ends lost 4 bases and 1 base respectively, with 16 bases between them. This CDR3 is 16 amino acids long. In DNA, the CDR3 is TGCGCCAGCAGCCTAGGAGACAGCTGGGCGAACACTGAAGCTTTCTTT. Translation gives CASSLGDSWANTEAFF.

The rearrangement joins TRBV5-6 to TRBJ2-1, with 13 nucleotides matching TRBD2. CDR3 length: 23 residues. Germline V gives CDR1 SGHDT, CDR2 YYEEEE. V shed 5 bases, J shed 9 bases, and the junction held 32 bases outside the gene matches. The CDR3 spells CASSSYTGTSGIEFGKSYGEQFF. For the CDR3, the DNA is TGTGCCAGCAGTTCATATACCGGGACTAGCGGGATCGAATTCGGGAAATCTTACGGTGAGCAGTTCTTC. The full variable domain, completed using reference TRBV5-6 and TRBJ2-1, is DAGVTQSPTHLIKTRGQQVTLRCSPKSGHDTVSWYQQALGQGPQFIFQYYEEEERQRGNFPDRFSGHQFPNYSSELNVNALLLGDSALYLCASSSYTGTSGIEFGKSYGEQFFGPGTRLTVL.

About this clonotype itself: An end of the junction does not agree with germline; a read error may underlie this. The gene calls are TRBV15 and TRBJ2-7, with D maybe TRBD1 (6 bases). This CDR3 spans 14 amino acids. CDR1 is LNHNV and CDR2 is YYDKDF in the germline V gene (reference sequence). The CDR3 is CATSGDRSSYEQYF. In nucleotides, the CDR3 is TGTGCCACCAGCGGAGACAGGAGCTCCTACGAGCAGTACTTC.

The chain carries TRBV4-3 and TRBJ1-6, with a weak D call TRBD1 (6 bases). CDR3 length equals 15 residues. Trimming left V 4 bases short and J 9 bases short, with 16 bases between. Germline-derived CDR1 and CDR2 are LGHNA and YSLEER. Here the CDR3 reads CASSRRTAYGSPLHF. The CDR3 coding sequence is TGCGCCAGCAGCCGCCGGACAGCCTACGGTTCACCCCTCCACTTT.

This clonotype was picked up one time. Possible read error: a much larger clone is one base away. Here the CDR3 DNA reads TGTGCCAGCAGGGACAGGTGGACGACAGATACGCAGTATTTT. Its protein is CASRDRWTTDTQYF. The gene calls are TRBV6-5 and TRBJ2-3; 7 bases match TRBD1. Germline V gives CDR1 MNHEY, CDR2 SVGAGI. The CDR3 has 14 amino acids. The ends lost 6 bases at V and 3 bases at J; junction bases unmatched: 6.

This clonotype was observed a handful of times. This rearrangement joins TRBV6-5 to TRBJ1-2; 11 positions agree with TRBD1. The ends lost 2 bases at V and 7 bases at J; junction bases unmatched: 9. The CDR3 sequence is 16 residues long. Germline assignment: CDR1 MNHEY and CDR2 SVGAGI. The CDR3: CASSYVPLGTGGGYTF. Here the CDR3 DNA reads TGTGCCAGCAGTTACGTCCCCTTGGGGACAGGGGGTGGCTACACCTTC.

At least ten counts were recorded for this clonotype. The chain is built from TRBV5-5 and TRBJ2-1, with 8 bases lining up with TRBD1. Germline values: CDR1 SGHKS, CDR2 YYEKEE (reference sequence). The CDR3 sequence is 14 residues long. V gave up 0 bases and J gave up 4 bases; unmatched junction bases: 0. CDR3 bases: TGTGCCAGCAGCTTGGGACAGGGGTACAATGAGCAGTTCTTC. Its protein is CASSLGQGYNEQFF.

The J gene is TRBJ1-5, the V gene TRBV28; TRBD1 is a possible D gene (5 bases). CDR1 is MDHEN and CDR2 is SYDVKM in the germline V gene. Trimming shortened V by 3 bases and J by 1 base, and 16 bases separated the two germline ends. There are 17 residues in the CDR3. CDR3 protein: CASSLGGIEGSNQPQHF. The CDR3 DNA follows: TGTGCCAGCAGTTTGGGGGGGATAGAGGGGAGCAATCAGCCCCAGCATTTT.

The chain couples TRBV25-1 to TRBJ2-1; no definite D call. CDR1 and CDR2 (germline): MGHDK, SYGVNS. The CDR3 loop spans 15 amino acids. The CDR3 protein is CVGSEISGPFNEQFF. DNA for the CDR3: TGTGTCGGCAGTGAAATTAGTGGACCCTTCAATGAGCAGTTCTTC.

This chain uses TRBV14 with TRBJ2-5, with D perhaps TRBD2 (5 bases). The tail of the sequence fits TRBJ2-7 better, so the J call may be wrong. The CDR3 is made up of 14 amino acids. Germline V gene lookup returns CDR1 SGHDN and CDR2 FVKESK. The CDR3 nucleotides read TGTGCCAGCAGCCATCCGGGAACGAGCTTCGAGCAGTACTTC. Protein: CASSHPGTSFEQYF.

CDR3: CASSQDQGATTGLETQYF. CDR3 bases: TGCGCCAGCAGCCAAGACCAGGGGGCGACGACCGGCCTGGAGACCCAGTACTTC. The V gene is TRBV4-3, the J gene TRBJ2-5; 8 bases fit TRBD1. CDR3 size: 18 residues. Germline CDR1 is LGHNA and CDR2 is YSLEER. Germline trimming cut 0 bases from V and 5 bases from J; bases unmatched to any gene: 14.

The rearrangement uses TRBV4-1 and TRBJ2-5; 8 positions agree with TRBD2. Unmatched junction bases numbered 20, after V lost 4 bases and J lost 4 bases. Germline V gene data show CDR1 as MGHRA and CDR2 as YSYEKL. The CDR3 has 19 amino acids. CDR3 amino acids: CASSPPTSGSSGGPETQYF. CDR3 DNA sequence: TGCGCCAGCAGCCCCCCGACCAGCGGGAGTTCTGGAGGTCCAGAGACCCAGTACTTC.

This clonotype was counted many times. The chain couples TRBV5-6 to TRBJ2-1; D perhaps matches TRBD1 (6 bases). This CDR3 contains 14 residues. Trimming cost V 3 bases and J 4 bases, with 11 bases left between them. CDR1 SGHDT and CDR2 YYEEEE come from the germline V gene. The CDR3, as DNA: TGTGCCAGCAGCTCCCTAGGGGGTTACAATGAGCAGTTCTTC. It translates to CASSSLGGYNEQFF.

The V call is TRBV20-1, the J call TRBJ2-7; unclear D gene. From germline, CDR1 is DFQATT and CDR2 SNEGSKA (reference sequence). The CDR3 has 12 residues. V shed 1 base and J shed 3 bases, with 7 bases lying between them. CDR3 residues: CSARAANYEQYF. CDR3 sequence (DNA): TGCAGTGCTAGAGCCGCCAACTACGAGCAGTACTTC.